This T cell receptor (beta chain) was found in a study of post-analysis software for immune sequencing data. Study-wide points: Several TRBV segments were more frequent in patients than controls; TRBV5-6, TRBV5-1 and TRBV20-1 belonged to this group. Pronounced co-clustering by F measure was evident among identically batched samples. Normalized Chao1 diversity was significantly reduced in patients versus controls.

In regard to this clonotype: The antigen is not known.

The CDR3 loop spans 14 amino acids. Unmatched junction bases numbered 8, after V lost 6 bases and J lost 4 bases. CDR1 and CDR2 from the germline V gene are MNHEY and SMNVEV (reference sequence). Included in the TCR beta cDNA libraries were unique molecular identifiers. TCRdb used MiXCR to reprocess the PCR reads, holding one entry per CDR3 protein. The sample comprises hundreds of thousands of distinct CDR3 sequences, 25% to 30% of which are singletons, and about 0.5% rests with the top ten. The source material was blood. V gene TRBV27 combines with J gene TRBJ1-1; 7 bases are a match to TRBD1. The TCR sequence derives from a girl aged 10 to 17 with multiple sclerosis. In DNA form, the CDR3 reads TGTGCCAGCAGCCGAGACAGGGTGTCCACTGAAGCTTTCTTT. This gives the protein CASSRDRVSTEAFF.